This T cell receptor (beta chain) is drawn from a study of CD8+ T cells in alopecia areata. Study context: Treated patients were dosed with oral tofacitinib, taking 5 to 10 mg twice daily. After 6 to 18 months of tofacitinib, follow-up continued 6 months off drug. Notes on the study in general: Among the 100 top clones, expanded CD8+ clones, like scalp clonality, were significantly decreased by tofacitinib. TCR sharing across patients was less clear than in mice, possibly HLA-related.

With respect to this clone: Its target is unknown.

Stated treatment: oral pan-JAK inhibitor, 5-10 mg twice daily. Trimming took 3 bases from V and 5 from J, leaving 13 bases between them. Germline V gene data show CDR1 as MNHEY and CDR2 as SMNVEV (reference sequence). CDR3 length equals 14 residues. cDNA serving as the sequencing template came from extracted, reverse transcribed RNA. The repertoire was sequenced with immunoSEQ multiplex PCR; TCRdb's copy has only in-frame clones and lacks some. The profile covers fewer than 250,000 clones, with under 80% appearing a single time and approximately 1.2% taken by the ten largest. This sequence joins TRBV27 and TRBJ2-5; D is uncertain. This sample comprised CD4+ T cells sorted from blood, obtained between weeks 47 and 50, from a patient treated with tofacitinib. The TCR sequence derives from a human donor with alopecia areata. CDR3: CASSFLAMMETQYF. The CDR3, as DNA: TGTGCCAGCAGTTTTCTGGCGATGATGGAGACCCAGTACTTC.